This TCR beta chain is drawn from a study of shared T cell receptors in the human thymus. Sequencing used immunoSEQ multiplex PCR; TCRdb keeps in-frame clones, though not all of them. The sample lists approximately 580,000 clones, around three quarters occurring once. V dropped 10 bases and J dropped 0 bases, with 17 bases sitting between them. The CDR3 contains 15 residues. Per the germline V gene, CDR1 is MDHEN and CDR2 is SYDVKM. This sample was shared with a second study, whose subject was human thymus T cells. Per that paper: Repertoires sampled from thymus and blood appeared biased in V and J gene usage.

The specimen sequenced was thymocytes. The J gene is TRBJ2-3, the V gene TRBV28; TRBD1 might be the D (5 bases). This receptor was taken from a boy under three years old with a congenital heart defect. CDR3 region: CATFRVQDSTDTQYF. In DNA form, the CDR3 reads TGTGCCACCTTCCGGGTACAGGATAGCACAGATACGCAGTATTTT.